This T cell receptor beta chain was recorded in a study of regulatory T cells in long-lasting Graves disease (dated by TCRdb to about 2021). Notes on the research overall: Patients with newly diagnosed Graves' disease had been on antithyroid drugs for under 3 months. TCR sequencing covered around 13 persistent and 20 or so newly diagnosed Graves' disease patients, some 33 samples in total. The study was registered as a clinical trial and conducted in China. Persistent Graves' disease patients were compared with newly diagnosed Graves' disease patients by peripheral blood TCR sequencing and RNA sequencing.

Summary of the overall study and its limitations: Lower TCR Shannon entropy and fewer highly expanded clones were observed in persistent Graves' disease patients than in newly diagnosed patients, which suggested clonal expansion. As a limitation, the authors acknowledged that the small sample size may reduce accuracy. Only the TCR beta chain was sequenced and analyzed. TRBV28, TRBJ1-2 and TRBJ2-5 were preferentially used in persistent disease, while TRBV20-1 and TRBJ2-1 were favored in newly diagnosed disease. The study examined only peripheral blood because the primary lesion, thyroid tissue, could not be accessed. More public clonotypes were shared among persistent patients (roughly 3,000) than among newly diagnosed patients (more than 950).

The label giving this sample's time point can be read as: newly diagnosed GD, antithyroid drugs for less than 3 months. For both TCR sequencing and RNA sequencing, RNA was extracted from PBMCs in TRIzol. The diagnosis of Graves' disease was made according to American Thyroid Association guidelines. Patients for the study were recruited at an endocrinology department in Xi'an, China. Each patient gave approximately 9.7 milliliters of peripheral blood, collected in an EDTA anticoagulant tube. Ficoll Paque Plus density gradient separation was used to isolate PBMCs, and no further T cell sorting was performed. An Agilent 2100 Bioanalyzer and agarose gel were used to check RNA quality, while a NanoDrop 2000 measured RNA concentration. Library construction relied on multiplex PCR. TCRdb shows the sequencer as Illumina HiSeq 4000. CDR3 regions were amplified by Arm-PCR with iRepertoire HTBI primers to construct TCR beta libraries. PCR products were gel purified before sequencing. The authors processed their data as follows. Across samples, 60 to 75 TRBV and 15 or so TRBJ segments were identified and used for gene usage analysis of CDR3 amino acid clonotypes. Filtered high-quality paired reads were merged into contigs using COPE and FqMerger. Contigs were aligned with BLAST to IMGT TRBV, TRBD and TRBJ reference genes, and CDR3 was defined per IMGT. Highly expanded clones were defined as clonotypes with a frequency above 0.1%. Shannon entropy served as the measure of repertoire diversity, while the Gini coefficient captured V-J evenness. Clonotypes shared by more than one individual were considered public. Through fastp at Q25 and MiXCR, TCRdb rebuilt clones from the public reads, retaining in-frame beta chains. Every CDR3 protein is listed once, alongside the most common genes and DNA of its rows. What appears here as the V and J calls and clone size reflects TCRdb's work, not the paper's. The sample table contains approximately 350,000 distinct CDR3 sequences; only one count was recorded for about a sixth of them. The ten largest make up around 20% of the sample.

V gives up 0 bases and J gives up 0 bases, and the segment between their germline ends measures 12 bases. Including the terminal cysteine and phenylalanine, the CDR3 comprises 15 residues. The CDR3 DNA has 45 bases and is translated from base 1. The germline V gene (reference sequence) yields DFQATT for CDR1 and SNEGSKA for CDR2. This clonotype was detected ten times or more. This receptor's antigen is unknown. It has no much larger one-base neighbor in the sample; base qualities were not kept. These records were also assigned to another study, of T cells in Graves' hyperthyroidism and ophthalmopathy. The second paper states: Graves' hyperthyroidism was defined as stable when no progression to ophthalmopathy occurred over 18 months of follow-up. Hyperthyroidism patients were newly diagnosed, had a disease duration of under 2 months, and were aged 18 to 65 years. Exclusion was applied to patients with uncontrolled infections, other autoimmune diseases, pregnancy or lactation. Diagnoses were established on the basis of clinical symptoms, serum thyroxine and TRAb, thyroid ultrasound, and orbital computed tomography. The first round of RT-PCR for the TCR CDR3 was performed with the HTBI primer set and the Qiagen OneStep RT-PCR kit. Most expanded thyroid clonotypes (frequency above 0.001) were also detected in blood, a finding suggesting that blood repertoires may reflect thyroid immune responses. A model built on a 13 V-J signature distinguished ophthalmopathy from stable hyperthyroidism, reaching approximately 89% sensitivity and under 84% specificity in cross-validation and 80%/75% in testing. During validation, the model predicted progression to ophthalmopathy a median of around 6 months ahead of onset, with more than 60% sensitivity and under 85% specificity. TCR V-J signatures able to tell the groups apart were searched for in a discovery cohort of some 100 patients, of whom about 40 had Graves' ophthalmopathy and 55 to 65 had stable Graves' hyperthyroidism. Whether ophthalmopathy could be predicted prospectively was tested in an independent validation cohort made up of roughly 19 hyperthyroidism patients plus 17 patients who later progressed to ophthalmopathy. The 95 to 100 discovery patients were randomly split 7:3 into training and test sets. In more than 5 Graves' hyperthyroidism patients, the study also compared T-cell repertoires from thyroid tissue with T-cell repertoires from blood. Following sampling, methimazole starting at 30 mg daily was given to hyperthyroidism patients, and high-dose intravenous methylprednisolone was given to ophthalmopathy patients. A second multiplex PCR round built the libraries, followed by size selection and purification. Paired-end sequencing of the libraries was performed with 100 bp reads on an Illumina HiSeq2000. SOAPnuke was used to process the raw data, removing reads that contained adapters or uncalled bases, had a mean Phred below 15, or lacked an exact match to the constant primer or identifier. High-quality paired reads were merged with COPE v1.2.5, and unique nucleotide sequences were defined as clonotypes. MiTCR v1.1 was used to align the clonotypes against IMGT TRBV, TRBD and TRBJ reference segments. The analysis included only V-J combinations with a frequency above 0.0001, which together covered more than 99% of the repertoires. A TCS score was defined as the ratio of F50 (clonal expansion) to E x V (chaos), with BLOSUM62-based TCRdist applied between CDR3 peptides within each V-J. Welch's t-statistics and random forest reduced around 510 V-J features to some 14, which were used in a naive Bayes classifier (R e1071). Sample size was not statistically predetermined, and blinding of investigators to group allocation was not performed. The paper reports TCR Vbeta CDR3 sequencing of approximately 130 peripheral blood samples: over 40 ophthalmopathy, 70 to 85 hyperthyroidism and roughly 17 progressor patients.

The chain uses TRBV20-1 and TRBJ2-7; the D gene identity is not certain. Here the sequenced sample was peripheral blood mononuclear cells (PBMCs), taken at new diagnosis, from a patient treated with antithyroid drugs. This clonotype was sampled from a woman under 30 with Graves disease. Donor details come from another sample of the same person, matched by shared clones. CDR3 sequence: CSARDTAESSYEQYF. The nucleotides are TGCAGTGCTAGAGATACCGCGGAGAGCTCCTACGAGCAGTACTTC.